The 4 T cell receptor beta chains reported below all come from one sample, sequenced in a study of patients and donors after allogeneic stem cell transplantation. TCRdb called the RT-PCR reads again in MiXCR, with one record for every CDR3 protein. Seen here are 800,000 to 1,000,000 distinct CDR3 sequences, about a sixth observed once, and the top ten hold 6%. Sequenced material: blood, either unsorted or a sorted T cell fraction (not recorded which). These receptors were obtained from a human donor who was either an allogeneic HSCT recipient or a stem cell or donor lymphocyte infusion donor (not recorded which). It is not recorded whose cells these are; they may come from a transplant donor.

The chain carries TRBV12-3 or TRBV12-4 and TRBJ2-3; TRBD2 matches at 11 bases. V lost 6 bases, J lost 3 bases, and 8 bases stayed unmatched. The CDR3 consists of 16 residues. The CDR3 is CASSTTSGGGTDTQYF. For the CDR3, the DNA is TGTGCCAGCAGCACCACTAGCGGGGGAGGGACAGATACGCAGTATTTT.

V and J are TRBV18 and TRBJ1-1; D gene uncertain. CDR1 KGHSH and CDR2 LQKENI come from the germline V gene. The CDR3 loop spans 15 amino acids. Trimming pared 3 bases from V and 1 base from J, leaving 12 bases between. CDR3: CASSPFGGENTEAFF. CDR3 DNA: TGTGCCAGCTCACCTTTCGGAGGCGAGAACACTGAAGCTTTCTTT. Variable domain in full (rest from reference TRBV18 and TRBJ1-1): NAGVMQNPRHLVRRRGQEARLRCSPMKGHSHVYWYRQLPEEGLKFMVYLQKENIIDESGMPKERFSAEFPKEGPSILRIQQVVRGDSAAYFCASSPFGGENTEAFFGQGTRLTVV.

This clonotype showed up many times. This chain connects TRBV20-1 to TRBJ2-7; D is possibly TRBD1 (5 bases). This CDR3 has 13 amino acids. The germline CDR1 and CDR2 sequences are DFQATT and SNEGSKA (reference sequence). The V gene lost 3 bases and the J gene lost 4 bases, with 13 bases spanning the gap. CDR3 nucleotide sequence: TGCAGTGCTAGTGGAACAGGTCCATACGAGCAGTACTTC. Translation gives CSASGTGPYEQYF.

This clonotype was seen more than once but under ten times. Here the CDR3 DNA reads TGTGCCAGCTCACGACAACAAGGGAATTCACCCCTCCACTTT. Protein sequence: CASSRQQGNSPLHF. The V call is TRBV18, the J call TRBJ1-6; D ambiguous. CDR1 and CDR2 (germline): KGHSH, LQKENI. The CDR3 has 14 amino acids. V was pared by 4 bases and J by 7 bases, with 11 bases between.